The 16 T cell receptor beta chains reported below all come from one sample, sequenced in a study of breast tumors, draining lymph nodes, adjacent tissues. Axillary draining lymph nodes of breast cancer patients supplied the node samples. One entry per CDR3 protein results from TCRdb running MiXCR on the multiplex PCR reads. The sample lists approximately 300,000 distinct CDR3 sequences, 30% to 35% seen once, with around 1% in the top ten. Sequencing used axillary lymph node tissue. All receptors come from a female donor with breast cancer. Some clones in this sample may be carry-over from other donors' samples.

Here the CDR3 reads CASRRGMADGYTF. Written as DNA, the CDR3 is TGTGCCAGCCGCCGGGGTATGGCTGATGGCTACACCTTC. The genes are TRBV3-1 and TRBJ1-2; no clear D. The CDR3 consists of 13 residues. Germline CDR1 is LGHDT and CDR2 is YNNKEL (reference sequence). V shed 8 bases and J shed 6 bases, with 16 bases lying between them.

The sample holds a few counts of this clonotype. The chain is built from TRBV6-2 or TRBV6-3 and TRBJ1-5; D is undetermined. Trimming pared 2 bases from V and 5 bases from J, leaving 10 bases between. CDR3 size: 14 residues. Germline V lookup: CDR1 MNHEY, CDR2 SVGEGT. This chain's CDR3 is CASSYVDPDQPQHF. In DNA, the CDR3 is TGTGCCAGCAGTTACGTAGACCCGGATCAGCCCCAGCATTTT.

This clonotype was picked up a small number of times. The CDR3 region is CASSSTAGSGNTIYF. DNA for the CDR3: TGTGCCAGCAGTTCAACAGCGGGCTCCGGAAACACCATATATTTT. The chain recombines TRBV6-1 with TRBJ1-3, with no clear D. The V end was cut by 5 bases, the J end by 4 bases, with 15 bases between. The CDR3 sequence is 15 residues long. CDR1 and CDR2 from the germline V gene are MNHNS and SASEGT.

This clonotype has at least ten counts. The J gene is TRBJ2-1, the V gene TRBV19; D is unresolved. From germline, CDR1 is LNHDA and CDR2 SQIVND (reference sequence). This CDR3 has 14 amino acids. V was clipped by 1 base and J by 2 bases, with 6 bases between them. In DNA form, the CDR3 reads TGTGCCAGTAGTATAGGGCTAGCCTACAATGAGCAGTTCTTC. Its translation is CASSIGLAYNEQFF.

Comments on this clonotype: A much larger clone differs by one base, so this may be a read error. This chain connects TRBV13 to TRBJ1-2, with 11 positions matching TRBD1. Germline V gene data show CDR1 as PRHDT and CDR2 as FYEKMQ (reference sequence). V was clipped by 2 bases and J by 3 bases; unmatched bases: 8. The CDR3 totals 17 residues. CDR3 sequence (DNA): TGTGCCAGCAGCTTACACGGGACAGGGGGTAAGGACTATGGCTACACCTTC. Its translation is CASSLHGTGGKDYGYTF.

CDR3 coding DNA: TGTGCCAGCACCCCAGGGCTAGTCTCCGGTACGCAGTATTTT. Translated, it gives CASTPGLVSGTQYF. This chain joins TRBV28 and TRBJ2-3, with D possibly being TRBD1 (5 bases). The V end lost 7 bases, the J end lost 8 bases, and 19 bases lay between the germline ends. CDR1 is MDHEN, CDR2 SYDVKM, per germline. CDR3 length equals 14 residues.

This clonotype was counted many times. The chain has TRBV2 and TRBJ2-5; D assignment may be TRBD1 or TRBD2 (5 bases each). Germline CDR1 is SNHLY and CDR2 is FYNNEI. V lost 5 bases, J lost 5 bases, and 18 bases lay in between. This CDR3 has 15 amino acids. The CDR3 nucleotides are TGTGCCAGCAGTCTAGCCAGACAGTTGATGGAGACCCAGTACTTC. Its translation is CASSLARQLMETQYF.

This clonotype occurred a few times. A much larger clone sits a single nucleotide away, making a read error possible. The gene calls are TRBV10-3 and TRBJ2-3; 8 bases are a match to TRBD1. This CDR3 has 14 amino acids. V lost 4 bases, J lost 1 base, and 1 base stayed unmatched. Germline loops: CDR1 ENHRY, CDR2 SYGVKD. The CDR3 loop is CAISAGQGTDTQYF. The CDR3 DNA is TGTGCCATCAGTGCGGGACAGGGCACAGATACGCAGTATTTT.

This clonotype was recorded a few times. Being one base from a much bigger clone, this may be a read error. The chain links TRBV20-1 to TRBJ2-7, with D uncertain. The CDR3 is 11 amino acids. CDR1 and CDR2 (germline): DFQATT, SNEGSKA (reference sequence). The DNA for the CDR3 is TGCAGTGCCAGAGAAGCCTACGAGCAGTCCTTC. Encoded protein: CSAREAYEQSF.

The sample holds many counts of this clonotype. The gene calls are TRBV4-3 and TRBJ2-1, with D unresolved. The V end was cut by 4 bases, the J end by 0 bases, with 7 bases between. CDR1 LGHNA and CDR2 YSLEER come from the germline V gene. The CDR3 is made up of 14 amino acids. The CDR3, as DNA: TGCGCCAGCAGCCTTGCTAGCTCCTACAATGAGCAGTTCTTC. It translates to CASSLASSYNEQFF.

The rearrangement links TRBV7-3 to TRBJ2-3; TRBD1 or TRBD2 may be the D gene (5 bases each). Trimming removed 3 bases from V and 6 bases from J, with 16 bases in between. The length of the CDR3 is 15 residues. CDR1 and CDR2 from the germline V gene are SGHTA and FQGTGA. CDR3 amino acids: CASSFSEGRSDTQYF. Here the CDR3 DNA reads TGTGCCAGCAGCTTCTCAGAGGGGCGCTCGGATACGCAGTATTTT.

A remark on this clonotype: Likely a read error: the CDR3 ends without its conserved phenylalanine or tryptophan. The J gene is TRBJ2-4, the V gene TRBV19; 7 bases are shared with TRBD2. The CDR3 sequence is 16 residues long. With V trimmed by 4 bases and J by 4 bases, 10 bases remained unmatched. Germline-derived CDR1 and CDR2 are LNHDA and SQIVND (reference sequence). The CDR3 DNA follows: TGTGCCAGTAGTAGACGGACTAGTGGAGTAAAAAACATTCAGTACTCC. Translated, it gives CASSRRTSGVKNIQYS.

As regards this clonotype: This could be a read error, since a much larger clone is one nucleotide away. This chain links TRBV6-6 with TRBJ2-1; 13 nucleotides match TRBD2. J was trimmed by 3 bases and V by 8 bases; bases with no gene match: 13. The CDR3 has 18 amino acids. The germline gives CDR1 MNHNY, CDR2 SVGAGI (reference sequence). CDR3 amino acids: CASWSSRLAGGRYNEQFF. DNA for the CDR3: TGTGCCAGCTGGAGCAGTAGACTAGCGGGAGGTCGCTACAATGAGCAGTTCTTC.

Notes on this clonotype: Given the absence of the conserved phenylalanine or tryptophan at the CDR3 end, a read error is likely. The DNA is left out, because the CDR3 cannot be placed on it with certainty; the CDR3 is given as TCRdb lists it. The CDR3 sequence: CASSFLGLAGDTDTQCL. The rearrangement joins TRBV12-3 or TRBV12-4 to TRBJ2-3; the table's D call of TRBD2 was not tested on the DNA. The length of the CDR3 is 17 amino acids, counting both ends.

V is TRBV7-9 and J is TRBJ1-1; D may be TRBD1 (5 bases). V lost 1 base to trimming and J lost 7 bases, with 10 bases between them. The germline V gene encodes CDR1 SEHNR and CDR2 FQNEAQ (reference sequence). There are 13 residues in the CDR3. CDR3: CASSLDTGLEAFF. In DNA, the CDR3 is TGTGCCAGCAGCTTAGACACAGGCCTTGAAGCTTTCTTT.

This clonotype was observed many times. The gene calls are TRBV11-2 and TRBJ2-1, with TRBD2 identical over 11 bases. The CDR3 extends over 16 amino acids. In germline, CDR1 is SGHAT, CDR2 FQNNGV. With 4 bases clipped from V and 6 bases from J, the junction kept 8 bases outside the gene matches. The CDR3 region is CASSSTIAGGRNEQFF. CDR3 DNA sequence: TGTGCCAGCAGCTCCACAATAGCGGGAGGGCGCAATGAGCAGTTCTTC.